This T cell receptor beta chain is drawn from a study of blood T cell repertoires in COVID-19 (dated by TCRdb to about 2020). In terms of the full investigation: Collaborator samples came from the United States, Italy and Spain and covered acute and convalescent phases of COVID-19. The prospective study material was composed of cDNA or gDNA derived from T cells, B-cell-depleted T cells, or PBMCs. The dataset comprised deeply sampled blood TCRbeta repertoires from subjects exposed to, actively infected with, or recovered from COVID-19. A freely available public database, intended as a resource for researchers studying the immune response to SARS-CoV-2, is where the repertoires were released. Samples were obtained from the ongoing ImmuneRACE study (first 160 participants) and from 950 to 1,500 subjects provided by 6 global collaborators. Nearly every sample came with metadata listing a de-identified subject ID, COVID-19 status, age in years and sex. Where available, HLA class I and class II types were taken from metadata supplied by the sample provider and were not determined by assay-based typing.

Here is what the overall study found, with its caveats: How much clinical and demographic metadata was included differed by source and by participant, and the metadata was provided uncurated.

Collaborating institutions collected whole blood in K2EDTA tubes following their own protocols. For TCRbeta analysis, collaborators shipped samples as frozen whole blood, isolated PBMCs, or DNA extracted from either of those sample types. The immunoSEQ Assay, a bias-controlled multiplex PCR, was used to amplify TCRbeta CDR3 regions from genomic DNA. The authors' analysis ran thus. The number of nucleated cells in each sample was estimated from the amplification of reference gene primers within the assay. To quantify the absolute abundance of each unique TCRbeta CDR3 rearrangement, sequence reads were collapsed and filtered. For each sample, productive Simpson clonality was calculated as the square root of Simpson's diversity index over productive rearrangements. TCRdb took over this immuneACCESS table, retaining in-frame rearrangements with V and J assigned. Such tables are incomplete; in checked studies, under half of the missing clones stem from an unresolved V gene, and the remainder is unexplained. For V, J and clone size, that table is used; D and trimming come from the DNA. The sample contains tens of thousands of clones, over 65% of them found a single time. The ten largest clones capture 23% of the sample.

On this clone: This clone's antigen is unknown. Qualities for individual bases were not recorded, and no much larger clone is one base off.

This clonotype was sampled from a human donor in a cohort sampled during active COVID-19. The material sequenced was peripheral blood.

The CDR3 protein: CATSRPGTGQKGNTIYF. The DNA is TGTGCCACCAGCCGACCGGGGACAGGGCAAAAGGGAAACACCATATATTTT. The chain is made from TRBV15 and TRBJ1-3; 9 bases in the junction line up with TRBD1. Reading from cysteine to phenylalanine, the CDR3 counts 17 amino acids. Here the CDR3 DNA is all that survives: 51 bases in frame from base 1. The germline V end is reduced by 5 bases and the J end by 4 bases; junction bases left unmatched: 12. CDR1 LNHNV and CDR2 YYDKDF are derived from the germline V gene (reference sequence).